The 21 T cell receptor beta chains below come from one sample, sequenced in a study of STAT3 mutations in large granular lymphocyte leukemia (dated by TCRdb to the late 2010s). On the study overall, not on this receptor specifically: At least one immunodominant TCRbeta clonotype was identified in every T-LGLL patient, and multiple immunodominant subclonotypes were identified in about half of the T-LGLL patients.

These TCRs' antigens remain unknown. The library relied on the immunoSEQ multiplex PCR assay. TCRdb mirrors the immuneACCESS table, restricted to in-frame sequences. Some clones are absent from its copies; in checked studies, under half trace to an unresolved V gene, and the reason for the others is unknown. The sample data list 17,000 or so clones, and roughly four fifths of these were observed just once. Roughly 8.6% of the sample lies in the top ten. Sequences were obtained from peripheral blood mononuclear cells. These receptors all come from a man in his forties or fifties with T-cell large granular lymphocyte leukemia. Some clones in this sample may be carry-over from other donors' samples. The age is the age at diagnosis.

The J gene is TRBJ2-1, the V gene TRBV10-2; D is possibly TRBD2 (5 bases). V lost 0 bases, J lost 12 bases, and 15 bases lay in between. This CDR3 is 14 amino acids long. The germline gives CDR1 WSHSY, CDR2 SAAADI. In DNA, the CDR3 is TGCGCCAGCAGTGAGTCGGGTGGAGGTAGAGTGCAGTTCTTC. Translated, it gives CASSESGGGRVQFF.

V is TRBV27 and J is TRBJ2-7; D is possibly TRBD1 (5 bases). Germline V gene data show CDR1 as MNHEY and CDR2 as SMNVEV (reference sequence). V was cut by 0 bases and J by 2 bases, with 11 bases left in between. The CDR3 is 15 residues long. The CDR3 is CASSLSVTDTYEQYF. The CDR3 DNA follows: TGTGCCAGCAGTTTATCGGTGACAGACACCTACGAGCAGTACTTC.

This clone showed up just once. As DNA, the CDR3 is TGCGCCAGCAGCCAAGGTCCCCAACAGGGTTGGGACGAGCAGTACTTC. It specifies CASSQGPQQGWDEQYF. This sequence joins TRBV4-3 and TRBJ2-7, with D possibly being TRBD1 (6 bases). Germline V CDR1 and CDR2: LGHNA, YSLEER. V gave up 1 base and J gave up 5 bases, with 18 bases separating them. The CDR3 contains 16 residues.

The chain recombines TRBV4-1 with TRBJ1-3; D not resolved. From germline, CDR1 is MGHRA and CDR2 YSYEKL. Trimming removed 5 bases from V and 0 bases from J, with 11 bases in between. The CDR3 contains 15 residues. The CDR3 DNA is TGCGCCAGCAGCGATCGACGGCGCTCTGGAAACACCATATATTTT. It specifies CASSDRRRSGNTIYF.

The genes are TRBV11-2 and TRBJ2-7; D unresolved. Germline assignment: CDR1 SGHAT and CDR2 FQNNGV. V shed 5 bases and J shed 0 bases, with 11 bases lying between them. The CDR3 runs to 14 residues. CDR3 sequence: CASSPLRGSYEQYF. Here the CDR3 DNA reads TGTGCCAGCAGCCCCCTTAGAGGCTCCTACGAGCAGTACTTC.

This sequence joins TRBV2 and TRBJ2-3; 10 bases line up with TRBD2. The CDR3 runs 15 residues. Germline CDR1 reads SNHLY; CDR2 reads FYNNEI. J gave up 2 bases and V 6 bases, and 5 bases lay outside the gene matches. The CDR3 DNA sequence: TGTGCCAGCAGCCCCGGGACTAGCGTCACAGATACGCAGTATTTT. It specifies CASSPGTSVTDTQYF.

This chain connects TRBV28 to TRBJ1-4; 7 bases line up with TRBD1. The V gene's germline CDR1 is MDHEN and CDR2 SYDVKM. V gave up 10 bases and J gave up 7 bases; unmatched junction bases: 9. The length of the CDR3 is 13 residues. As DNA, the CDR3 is TGTGCCACCGAAGAGAGACAGGGTGAAAAACTGTTTTTT. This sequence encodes CATEERQGEKLFF.

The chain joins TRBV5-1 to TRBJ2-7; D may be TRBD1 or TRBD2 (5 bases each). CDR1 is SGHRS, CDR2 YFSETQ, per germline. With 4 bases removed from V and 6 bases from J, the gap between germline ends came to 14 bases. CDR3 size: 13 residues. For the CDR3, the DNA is TGCGCCAGCAGCCCCGGGGAAAGGGGCGAGCAGTACTTC. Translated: CASSPGERGEQYF.

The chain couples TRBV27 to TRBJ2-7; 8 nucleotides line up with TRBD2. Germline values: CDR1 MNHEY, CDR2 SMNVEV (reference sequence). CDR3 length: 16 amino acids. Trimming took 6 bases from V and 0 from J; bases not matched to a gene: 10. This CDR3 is CASSLGGGGNSYEQYF. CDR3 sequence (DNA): TGTGCCAGCAGCCTTGGGGGCGGGGGGAACTCCTACGAGCAGTACTTC.

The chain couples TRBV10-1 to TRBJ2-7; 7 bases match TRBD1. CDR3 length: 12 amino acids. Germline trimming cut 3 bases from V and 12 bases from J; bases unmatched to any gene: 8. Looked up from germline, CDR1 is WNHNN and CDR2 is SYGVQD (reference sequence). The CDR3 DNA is TGCGCCAGCAGTGAAACAGGGGTCCCAACGTACTTC. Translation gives CASSETGVPTYF.

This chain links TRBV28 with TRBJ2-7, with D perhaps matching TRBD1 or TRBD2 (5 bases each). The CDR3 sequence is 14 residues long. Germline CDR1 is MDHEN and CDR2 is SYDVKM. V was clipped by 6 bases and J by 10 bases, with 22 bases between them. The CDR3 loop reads CASRDGTAKLKQYF. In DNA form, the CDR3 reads TGTGCCAGCAGAGACGGGACGGCCAAACTGAAACAGTACTTC. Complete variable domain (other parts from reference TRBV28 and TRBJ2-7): DVKVTQSSRYLVKRTGEKVFLECVQDMDHENMFWYRQDPGLGLRLIYFSYDVKMKEKGDIPEGYSVSREKKERFSLILESASTNQTSMYLCASRDGTAKLKQYFGPGTRLTVT.

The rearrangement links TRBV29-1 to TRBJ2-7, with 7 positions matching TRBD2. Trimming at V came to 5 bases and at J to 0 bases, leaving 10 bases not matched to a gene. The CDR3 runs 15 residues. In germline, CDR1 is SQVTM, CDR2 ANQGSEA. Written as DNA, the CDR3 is TGCAGCGTTATCCGGGGGGACTTAGACTCCTACGAGCAGTACTTC. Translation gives CSVIRGDLDSYEQYF.

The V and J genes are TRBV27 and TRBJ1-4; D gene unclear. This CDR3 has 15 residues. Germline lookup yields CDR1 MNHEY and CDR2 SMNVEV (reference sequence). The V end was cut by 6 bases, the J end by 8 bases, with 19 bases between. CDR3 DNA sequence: TGTGCCAGCAGCCCACTGACACGCCCGACGGAAAAACTGTTTTTT. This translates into CASSPLTRPTEKLFF. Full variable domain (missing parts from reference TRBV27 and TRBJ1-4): EAQVTQNPRYLITVTGKKLTVTCSQNMNHEYMSWYRQDPGLGLRQIYYSMNVEVTDKGDVPEGYKVSRKEKRNFPLILESPSPNQTSLYFCASSPLTRPTEKLFFGSGTQLSVL.

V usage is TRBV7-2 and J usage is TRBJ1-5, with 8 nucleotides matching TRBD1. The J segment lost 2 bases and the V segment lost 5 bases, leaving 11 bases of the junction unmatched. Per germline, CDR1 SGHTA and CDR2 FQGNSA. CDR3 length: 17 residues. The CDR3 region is CASSPRTGTFGNQPQHF. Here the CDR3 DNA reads TGTGCCAGCAGCCCCCGGACAGGGACTTTTGGCAATCAGCCCCAGCATTTT.

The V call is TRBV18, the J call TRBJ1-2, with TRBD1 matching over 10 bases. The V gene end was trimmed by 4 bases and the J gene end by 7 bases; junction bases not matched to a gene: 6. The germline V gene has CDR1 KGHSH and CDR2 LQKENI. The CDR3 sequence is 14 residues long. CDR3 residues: CASSLGTGVPGYTF. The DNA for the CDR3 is TGTGCCAGCTCACTAGGGACAGGGGTCCCTGGCTACACCTTC.

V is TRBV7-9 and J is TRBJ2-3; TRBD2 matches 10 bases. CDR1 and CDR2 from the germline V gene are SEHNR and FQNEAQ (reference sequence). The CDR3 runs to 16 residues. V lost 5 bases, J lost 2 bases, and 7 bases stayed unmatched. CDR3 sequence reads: CASSAFLAGVTDTQYF. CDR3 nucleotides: TGTGCCAGCAGCGCCTTCCTAGCGGGGGTCACAGATACGCAGTATTTT.

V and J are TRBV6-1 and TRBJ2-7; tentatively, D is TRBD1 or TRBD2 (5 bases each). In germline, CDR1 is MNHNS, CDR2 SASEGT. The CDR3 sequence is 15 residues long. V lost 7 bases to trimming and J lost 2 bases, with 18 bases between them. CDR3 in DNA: TGTGCCAGCACCCTTGACGGGACCGAAGCCTACGAGCAGTACTTC. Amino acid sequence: CASTLDGTEAYEQYF.

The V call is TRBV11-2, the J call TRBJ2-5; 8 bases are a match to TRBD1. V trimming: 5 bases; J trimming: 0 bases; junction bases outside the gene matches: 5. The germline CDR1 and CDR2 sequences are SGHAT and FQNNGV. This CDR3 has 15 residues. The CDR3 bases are TGTGCCAGCAGCCTTGGGGACAGGTACCAAGAGACCCAGTACTTC. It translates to CASSLGDRYQETQYF. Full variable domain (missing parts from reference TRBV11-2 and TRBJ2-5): EAGVAQSPRYKIIEKRQSVAFWCNPISGHATLYWYQQILGQGPKLLIQFQNNGVVDDSQLPKDRFSAERLKGVDSTLKIQPAKLEDSAVYLCASSLGDRYQETQYFGPGTRLLVL.

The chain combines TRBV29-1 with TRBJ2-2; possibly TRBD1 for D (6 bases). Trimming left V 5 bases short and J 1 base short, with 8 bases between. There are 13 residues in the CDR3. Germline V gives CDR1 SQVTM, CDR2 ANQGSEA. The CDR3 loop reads CSVLQGNTGELFF. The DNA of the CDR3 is TGCAGCGTTCTACAGGGGAACACCGGGGAGCTGTTTTTT.

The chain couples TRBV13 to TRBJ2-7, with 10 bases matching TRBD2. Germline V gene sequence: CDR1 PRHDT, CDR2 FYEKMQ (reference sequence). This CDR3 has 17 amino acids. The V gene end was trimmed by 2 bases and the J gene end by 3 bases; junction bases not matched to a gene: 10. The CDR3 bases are TGTGCCAGCAGCTTATATGGGACTAGCGTCAACTTCTACGAGCAGTACTTC. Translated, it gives CASSLYGTSVNFYEQYF. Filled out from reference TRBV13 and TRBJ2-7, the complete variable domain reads AAGVIQSPRHLIKEKRETATLKCYPIPRHDTVYWYQQGPGQDPQFLISFYEKMQSDKGSIPDRFSAQQFSDYHSELNMSSLELGDSALYFCASSLYGTSVNFYEQYFGPGTRLTVT.

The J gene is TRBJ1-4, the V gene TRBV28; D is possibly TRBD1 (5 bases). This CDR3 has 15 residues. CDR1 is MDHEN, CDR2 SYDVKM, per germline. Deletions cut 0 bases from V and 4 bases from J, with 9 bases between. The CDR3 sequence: CASSLWGLGNEKLFF. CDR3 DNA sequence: TGTGCCAGCAGTTTATGGGGGCTCGGTAATGAAAAACTGTTTTTT.